This entry features one TCR beta chain sequence. As originally analysed: From reference gene primer amplification, estimates of nucleated cell counts were derived. The method was immunoSEQ multiplex PCR; TCRdb's version includes in-frame clones alone and lacks a portion of them. The D gene and trimming were derived from the DNA, and the V and J assignments and clone size from that table. The table has 200,000 to 300,000 clones, more than 75% seen once. The data originate from a study of blood T cell repertoires in COVID-19. Study information: Nucleic acid was either cDNA or gDNA, and it came from T cells, B-cell-depleted T cells, or PBMCs.

With V trimmed by 4 bases and J by 2 bases, 7 bases remained unmatched. This CDR3 has 17 amino acids. The germline CDR1 and CDR2 sequences are PRHDT and FYEKMQ (reference sequence). J is TRBJ2-7 and V is TRBV13, with 14 bases lining up with TRBD2. Sample: peripheral blood. This TCR was recovered from a man aged 35 to 55 who had recovered from COVID-19. The CDR3 DNA sequence: TGTGCCAGCAGCTCCCGGACTAGCGGGAGGACTGCCTACGAGCAGTACTTC. Its translation is CASSSRTSGRTAYEQYF. The variable domain in full, with the rest retrieved from reference TRBV13 and TRBJ2-7, is AAGVIQSPRHLIKEKRETATLKCYPIPRHDTVYWYQQGPGQDPQFLISFYEKMQSDKGSIPDRFSAQQFSDYHSELNMSSLELGDSALYFCASSSRTSGRTAYEQYFGPGTRLTVT.